These T cell receptor beta chains were read from a single sample in a study of T-cell memory formation after mild COVID-19. TCRdb analysed the 5' RACE reads with MiXCR anew, one entry per CDR3 protein. The sample yields fewer than 150,000 distinct CDR3 sequences, 15% to 20% seen once. Material for sequencing was PBMCs or a T cell subset sorted from them (not recorded which). These receptors were taken from a man aged 18 to 29 who had mild COVID-19 (a few samples of this study predate the infection). Cell type and time point are not known. The conserved cysteine and the conserved F or W are not part of the CDR3 here.

12 TRBV7-2 ASSLARGGETQY
11 TRBV18 ASSPAAGYGYT
11 TRBV11-2 ASGVPQGFEQY
14 TRBV24-1 ATSDPPGGGNSPLH
14 TRBV28 ASSLFWGALGQPQH
12 TRBV4-2 ASSLLAGGGELF
12 TRBV5-1 ASSLGVVDEKLF
13 TRBV3-1 ASSQAGGATGELF
13 TRBV7-9 ASSQGLSRVNEQF
13 TRBV4-2 ASSQPDRGYDGYT
15 TRBV6-5 ASSYISGGPSYNEQF
12 TRBV9 ASSAVDGRNEQF
12 TRBV9 ASSLGSGLTEAF
11 TRBV11-2 ASSFGEGTEAF
13 TRBV7-9 ASSARPVEEETQY
12 TRBV29-1 SGQRGGKGTEAF
11 TRBV20-1 SARAQGTGEAF
12 TRBV30 AWNQAGQRNEQY
11 TRBV7-2 ASSSGTGYEQY
13 TRBV2 ASLYGPASTDTQY
10 TRBV10-3 AISQNTRSYT
18 TRBV28 ASSFGGGKTGGVRTDTQY
11 TRBV12-3/TRBV12-4 ASSPQTVSPLH
13 TRBV27 ASTLDRTGVDEQF
14 TRBV9 ASSVGLAGTTYEQY
10 TRBV7-2 ASSPVADTQY
15 TRBV7-9 ASRPPLRTGPNTEAF
8 TRBV7-9 ASSPGTVV
14 TRBV7-2 ASSHHTGRDKNIQY
11 TRBV30 AWSADYHNEQF
13 TRBV5-1 ASSLLGTSGNTIY
15 TRBV4-2 ASSPRTGLVDDTEAF
11 TRBV5-1 ASSSDTGVPLH
13 TRBV9 ASSVGTAQQETQY
12 TRBV20-1 SAPLRSGANVLT
14 TRBV20-1 SARGRRVGAENEQF
12 TRBV7-2 ASSSGQGQGPQH
14 TRBV24-1 ATSDSGAGRTDTQY
9 TRBV10-3 AISDLRVAF
10 TRBV4-2 ASSQPGETQY
12 TRBV12-3/TRBV12-4 ASSPPRLNTEAF
13 TRBV7-2 ASSSPSGGSTEAF
13 TRBV11-2 ASSFPGGVGNTIY
12 TRBV11-2 ASSPHPYNSPLH
13 TRBV5-1 ASSTLQGAVYEQY
12 TRBV29-1 SSEKGVGTDTQY
12 TRBV7-9 ASSPRTGDTEAF
13 TRBV2 ASSARGASPDTQY
17 TRBV7-3 ASSPQPGLRRSGANVLT